Listed here are 14 T cell receptor beta chains from one sample, sequenced in a study of T cell responses to AZD1222 COVID-19 vaccine. Sequencing used immunoSEQ multiplex PCR; TCRdb keeps in-frame clones, though not all of them. The repertoire holds 97,000 or so clones, with almost 85% as singletons. The material sequenced was peripheral blood, taken on day 0 of AZD1222 vaccination. The receptors originated from an adult in good health.

The chain joins TRBV11-1 to TRBJ2-7; D is possibly TRBD1 (5 bases). The CDR3 runs to 16 residues. Germline V gives CDR1 SGHAT, CDR2 FQDESV (reference sequence). V lost 5 bases and J lost 3, with 20 bases in between. CDR3 DNA sequence: TGTGCCAGCAGCCCTGGTGTCAGGGTATCCCGCTACGAGCAGTACTTC. Its translation: CASSPGVRVSRYEQYF.

As for this clone: Sequence at one end of the junction differs from germline and may be a read error. The chain carries TRBV28 and TRBJ1-1; D remains unclear. The CDR3 has 15 amino acids. The germline gives CDR1 MDHEN, CDR2 SYDVKM. CDR3 nucleotide sequence: TGTGCCAGCAGTTTAATAGGTTACCGGAACCCTGAAGCTTTCTTT. As protein: CASSLIGYRNPEAFF.

The rearrangement uses TRBV9 and TRBJ2-5, with unresolved D. This CDR3 contains 13 residues. Trimming left V 5 bases short and J 5 bases short, with 13 bases between. Germline V gives CDR1 SGDLS, CDR2 YYNGEE. CDR3 in DNA: TGTGCCAGCAGTCGAGACTTGAGCGAGACCCAGTACTTC. Protein: CASSRDLSETQYF. The full variable domain, in which reference TRBV9 and TRBJ2-5 provide the parts outside the CDR3, is DSGVTQTPKHLITATGQRVTLRCSPRSGDLSVYWYQQSLDQGLQFLIQYYNGEERAKGNILERFSAQQFPDLHSELNLSSLELGDSALYFCASSRDLSETQYFGPGTRLLVL.

The chain combines TRBV19 with TRBJ2-6; D not certain. Trimming took 8 bases from V and 0 from J, leaving 14 bases between them. The CDR3 extends over 16 amino acids. Looked up from germline, CDR1 is LNHDA and CDR2 is SQIVND (reference sequence). In nucleotides, the CDR3 is TGTGCCAGTGGGGATAGGGCACGCTCTGGGGCCAACGTCCTGACTTTC. Its protein is CASGDRARSGANVLTF.

V usage is TRBV27 and J usage is TRBJ1-5; 7 nucleotides agree with TRBD1. The CDR3 has 21 residues. CDR1 is MNHEY, CDR2 SMNVEV, per germline (reference sequence). V was pared by 0 bases and J by 2 bases, with 19 bases of the junction left unmatched. CDR3 residues: CASSLSRRNYTGAGGNQPQHF. In DNA, the CDR3 is TGTGCCAGCAGTTTATCGCGGAGAAATTACACAGGGGCCGGCGGCAATCAGCCCCAGCATTTT.

This clone was counted a single time. The chain is built from TRBV28 and TRBJ1-5; 9 bases align to TRBD1. Germline-derived CDR1 and CDR2 are MDHEN and SYDVKM. With V trimmed by 8 bases and J by 8 bases, 7 bases remained unmatched. CDR3 size: 13 residues. The CDR3 sequence is CASQGQGGKPQHF. CDR3 DNA: TGTGCCAGCCAGGGACAGGGAGGCAAGCCCCAGCATTTT.

CDR3 sequence (DNA): TGTGCCATCAGTGTGTTGAATGAGCAGTTCTTC. Amino acids: CAISVLNEQFF. The chain recombines TRBV10-3 with TRBJ2-1, with D hard to call. V lost 4 bases and J 7 bases, leaving 5 bases between the germline ends. Germline CDR1 reads ENHRY; CDR2 reads SYGVKD. There are 11 residues in the CDR3.

This rearrangement joins TRBV5-1 to TRBJ2-3; D not certain. Germline V gives CDR1 SGHRS, CDR2 YFSETQ. The V end was cut by 4 bases, the J end by 4 bases, with 10 bases between. This CDR3 spans 13 amino acids. The chain's CDR3 is CASSRGTADTQYF. In nucleotides, the CDR3 is TGCGCCAGCAGCCGCGGAACGGCAGATACGCAGTATTTT.

The chain combines TRBV29-1 with TRBJ2-1, with D possibly TRBD2 on 6 matching bases. V was clipped by 8 bases and J by 7 bases, with 12 bases between them. Germline CDR1 SQVTM, CDR2 ANQGSEA. The CDR3 runs to 11 residues. The CDR3 sequence is CSFPRGNEQFF. The DNA for the CDR3 is TGCAGCTTCCCTCGGGGGAATGAGCAGTTCTTC.

This sequence joins TRBV19 and TRBJ2-1; D gene ambiguous. Germline V gene sequence: CDR1 LNHDA, CDR2 SQIVND (reference sequence). Trimming stripped 0 bases from V and 12 bases from J, with 12 bases between. The CDR3 spans 13 residues. CDR3 residues: CASSIDSSGWQFF. CDR3 bases: TGTGCCAGTAGTATAGATTCTTCGGGTTGGCAGTTCTTC.

The chain joins TRBV7-2 to TRBJ1-1; no clear D. V dropped 5 bases and J dropped 5 bases, with 12 bases sitting between them. The CDR3 length is 13 residues. The germline gives CDR1 SGHTA, CDR2 FQGNSA. The CDR3 spells CASSAGDRTEAFF. The CDR3 DNA sequence: TGTGCCAGCAGCGCCGGGGATCGTACTGAAGCTTTCTTT.

V usage is TRBV6-2 or TRBV6-3 and J usage is TRBJ2-5; 10 bases are shared with TRBD2. This CDR3 contains 16 residues. Germline V lookup: CDR1 MNHEY, CDR2 SVGEGT. V shed 6 bases, J shed 4 bases, and the junction held 11 bases outside the gene matches. Here the CDR3 DNA reads TGTGCCAGCAGCCTCCAGGTTACTAGCGGGGCAGAGACCCAGTACTTC. Its translation: CASSLQVTSGAETQYF.

The CDR3 spells CASSRERDYSNQPQHF. The DNA of the CDR3 is TGTGCCAGCAGCCGGGAGAGGGATTATAGCAATCAGCCCCAGCATTTT. The chain recombines TRBV28 with TRBJ1-5; no firm D call. CDR1 and CDR2 (germline): MDHEN, SYDVKM. Between the trimmed V and J ends, which lost 6 bases and 0 bases, there was a span of 15 bases. CDR3 length: 16 residues.

The rearrangement uses TRBV13 and TRBJ2-7; no reliable D call. The CDR3 is 11 amino acids. The V and J ends lost 1 base and 3 bases respectively, with 1 base between them. The germline V gene has CDR1 PRHDT and CDR2 FYEKMQ (reference sequence). The CDR3 region has the DNA TGTGCCAGCAGCTTAGTCTACGAGCAGTACTTC. This encodes CASSLVYEQYF. The variable domain in full, with the rest retrieved from reference TRBV13 and TRBJ2-7, is AAGVIQSPRHLIKEKRETATLKCYPIPRHDTVYWYQQGPGQDPQFLISFYEKMQSDKGSIPDRFSAQQFSDYHSELNMSSLELGDSALYFCASSLVYEQYFGPGTRLTVT.